These 22 T cell receptor beta chains share one sample of origin, sequenced in a study of T cells in women clearing cervical HPV infection. The protocol was immunoSEQ multiplex PCR, while the TCRdb copy is restricted to in-frame clones and leaves out a portion. This table holds over 25,000 clones. Sequenced: blood buffy coat. The source of these receptors is a woman aged 18 to 75 with a cervical HPV16 infection that either progressed to CIN3+ or cleared (not recorded which).

On this clone: The CDR3 goes on 3 residues after the read ends, and that part is filled in from the germline J gene. This sequence joins TRBV5-5 and TRBJ2-1; 7 positions agree with TRBD1. CDR1 and CDR2 (germline): SGHKS, YYEKEE (reference sequence). The trim removed 0 bases at V and 5 bases at J, leaving 5 bases unmatched. This CDR3 comprises 15 residues. Partial CDR3 DNA: TGTGCCAGCAGCTTGGGGCAGGGGGTCGACAATGAG. Translation: CASSLGQGVDNE. The complete CDR3 protein is CASSLGQGVDNEQFF.

Of note for this clone: Sequencing ends 3 residues short of the CDR3 end; the germline J gene provides the rest. This chain uses TRBV20-1 with TRBJ2-3; TRBD2 aligns across 10 bases. The CDR3 loop spans 13 amino acids. CDR1 DFQATT and CDR2 SNEGSKA come from the germline V gene (reference sequence). The CDR3 DNA, read in part, is TGCAGTGCCAGGACTAGCGGAGAGGAGCCG. It translates to CSARTSGEEP. The entire CDR3 reads CSARTSGEEPQYF.

Concerning this clone: The CDR3 end falls 3 residues outside the read, so it is completed with the germline J gene. The rearrangement joins TRBV5-4 to TRBJ2-2, with 7 nucleotides matching TRBD2. The V gene end was trimmed by 0 bases and the J gene end by 4 bases; junction bases not matched to a gene: 3. Looked up from germline, CDR1 is SGHNT and CDR2 is YYREEE (reference sequence). The CDR3 length is 15 residues. CDR3 DNA (partial): TGTGCCAGCAGCTTGGAGGGCGGGGGCACCGGGGAG. Its protein is CASSLEGGGTGE. The CDR3, in full, reads CASSLEGGGTGELFF.

A remark on this clone: The CDR3 goes on 3 residues after the read ends, and that part is filled in from the germline J gene. This rearrangement joins TRBV7-6 to TRBJ1-3; 7 bases align to TRBD1. The germline V gene has CDR1 SGHVS and CDR2 FNYEAQ. This CDR3 is 12 amino acids long. Incomplete CDR3 DNA: TGTGCCAGCAGCGACAGGGAGAGTGCC. Its protein product is CASSDRESA. The whole CDR3 reads CASSDRESAIYF.

Notes on this clone: The read terminates 3 residues before the CDR3 end, so the remaining end is supplied by the germline J gene. The chain recombines TRBV7-2 with TRBJ1-5; D is perhaps TRBD1 (5 bases). This CDR3 has 13 amino acids. Trimming took 5 bases from V and 5 from J, leaving 10 bases between them. Germline V lookup: CDR1 SGHTA, CDR2 FQGNSA. The sequenced part of the CDR3 DNA is TGTGCCAGCAGCCAAGACAGAGATCAGCCC. Amino acid sequence: CASSQDRDQP. Given in full, the CDR3 is CASSQDRDQPQHF.

About this clone itself: The sequenced fragment ends 3 residues before the CDR3 boundary, so the rest is inferred from the germline J gene. The chain recombines TRBV20-1 with TRBJ1-1; 7 nucleotides align to TRBD1. This CDR3 spans 11 amino acids. Germline lookup yields CDR1 DFQATT and CDR2 SNEGSKA (reference sequence). Partial CDR3 DNA: TGCAGTGCTAGAGAACCAGGGGGG. Translating gives CSAREPGG. The entire CDR3 reads CSAREPGGAFF.

Of note for this clone: With the read ending 3 residues before the CDR3 end, the germline J gene is used to fill in that end. This sequence joins TRBV19 and TRBJ1-1; D call uncertain. CDR3 length equals 13 residues. Looked up from germline, CDR1 is LNHDA and CDR2 is SQIVND (reference sequence). The CDR3 here is CASSSQEVGPAFF. The sequenced part of the CDR3 DNA is TGTGCCAGTAGTTCGCAGGAAGTAGGGCCC.

In regard to this clone: The observed sequence ends 3 residues before the CDR3 terminus, with the missing tail filled in from the germline J gene. V and J are TRBV5-5 and TRBJ2-3; 7 bases match TRBD2. CDR1 and CDR2 (germline): SGHKS, YYEKEE (reference sequence). The CDR3 runs to 14 residues. The chain's CDR3 is CASSFGEGLETQYF. The DNA read from the CDR3 is TGTGCCAGCAGCTTCGGGGAGGGCCTCGAGACG. The full variable domain, with the rest looked up from reference TRBV5-5 and TRBJ2-3, is DAGVTQSPTHLIKTRGQQVTLRCSPISGHKSVSWYQQVLGQGPQFIFQYYEKEERGRGNFPDRFSARQFPNYSSELNVNALLLGDSALYLCASSFGEGLETQYFGPGTRLTVL.

As regards this clone: The read ends 3 residues shy of where the CDR3 ends; the end is completed using the germline J gene. The chain recombines TRBV9 with TRBJ1-4, with D tentatively TRBD1 (6 bases). The CDR3 spans 15 residues. V was clipped by 0 bases and J by 5 bases, with 11 bases between them. Germline V CDR1 and CDR2: SGDLS, YYNGEE. The CDR3 here is CASSVEGGANEKLFF. CDR3 DNA, as far as it was read: TGTGCCAGCAGCGTAGAGGGGGGGGCGAATGAAAAA.

With respect to this clone: The read gets to within 3 residues of the CDR3 end, and the germline J gene fills in the rest. This sequence joins TRBV28 and TRBJ2-4; D possibly corresponds to TRBD2 (6 bases). The germline V gene has CDR1 MDHEN and CDR2 SYDVKM. CDR3 length equals 14 residues. V gave up 9 bases and J gave up 1 base, with 13 bases separating them. CDR3 DNA, as far as it was read: TGTGCCAGTGGCCAGCGGGCGGCCAAAAACATT. Translation gives CASGQRAAKNI. The complete CDR3 protein is CASGQRAAKNIQYF.

Turning to this clone: The CDR3 goes on 3 residues after the read ends, and that part is filled in from the germline J gene. This chain joins TRBV20-1 and TRBJ1-2, with a possible D match to TRBD1 (6 bases). The CDR3 is 14 amino acids. The germline V gene has CDR1 DFQATT and CDR2 SNEGSKA (reference sequence). CDR3 amino acids: CSARQQGQLNDYTF. CDR3 DNA, as far as it was read: TGCAGTGCTAGGCAACAGGGACAACTCAATGAC.

Turning to this clone: Sequencing ends 3 residues short of the CDR3 end; the germline J gene provides the rest. The chain is built from TRBV28 and TRBJ2-1; D is possibly TRBD2 (6 bases). Trimming shortened V by 6 bases and J by 8 bases, and 11 bases separated the two germline ends. This CDR3 is 12 amino acids long. CDR1 and CDR2 from the germline V gene are MDHEN and SYDVKM. CDR3 DNA, as far as it was read: TGTGCCAGCAGCCAGGACTATTATGAG. As protein: CASSQDYYE. The whole CDR3 protein is CASSQDYYEQFF.

With respect to this clone: The read ends 3 residues before the CDR3 terminus; that terminus is restored from the germline J gene. The chain has TRBV10-3 and TRBJ2-3, with 8 bases that match TRBD2. There are 17 residues in the CDR3. CDR1 is ENHRY and CDR2 is SYGVKD in the germline V gene. J lost 4 bases, V lost 6 bases, and 15 bases had no gene match. CDR3 DNA, as far as it was read: TGTGCCATCAGCACTAGCGGCTTCCTTAAAGGGGCAGATACG. Protein: CAISTSGFLKGADT. The CDR3 in its entirety is CAISTSGFLKGADTQYF.

About this clone itself: The observed sequence ends 3 residues before the CDR3 terminus, with the missing tail filled in from the germline J gene. V usage is TRBV23-1 and J usage is TRBJ2-1, with a weak D call TRBD1 (6 bases). TRBV23-1 is an ORF, and what it does is uncertain. CDR3 length: 16 amino acids. Between the trimmed V and J ends, which lost 0 bases and 9 bases, there was a span of 18 bases. The CDR3 here is CASSQSRTAHLVEQFF. CDR3 bases read: TGCGCCAGCAGTCAATCGAGGACAGCCCATCTGGTTGAG.

About this clone itself: The read stops 3 residues short of the end of the CDR3; the missing end is completed from the germline J gene. The rearrangement uses TRBV5-4 and TRBJ2-2; 9 nucleotides align to TRBD1. Per the germline V gene, CDR1 is SGHNT and CDR2 is YYREEE (reference sequence). CDR3 size: 14 residues. The CDR3 loop is CASSGTGMGEKLFF. CDR3 DNA (partial): TGTGCCAGCAGCGGGACAGGGATGGGTGAAAAG.

With respect to this clone: The CDR3 goes on 3 residues after the read ends, and that part is filled in from the germline J gene. This rearrangement joins TRBV7-6 to TRBJ2-1; 10 bases match TRBD1. The V segment lost 9 bases and the J segment 9 bases; nucleotides outside the gene matches: 14. Germline V gene data show CDR1 as SGHVS and CDR2 as FNYEAQ. The CDR3 contains 15 residues. The DNA read from the CDR3 is TGTGCCAGTGGGACAGGGGTAGGGTATAATGGTGAG. Translating gives CASGTGVGYNGE. The complete CDR3 reads CASGTGVGYNGEQFF.

On this clone: The CDR3 end lies 3 residues beyond the end of the read and is filled in from the germline J gene. The gene calls are TRBV20-1 and TRBJ2-1; TRBD2 matches at 12 bases. V lost 4 bases to trimming and J lost 6 bases; unmatched junction nucleotides: 7. The germline gives CDR1 DFQATT, CDR2 SNEGSKA (reference sequence). This CDR3 comprises 15 residues. CDR3 sequence: CSANPPGLAGNEQFF. The part of the CDR3 DNA that was read is TGCAGTGCTAACCCTCCGGGACTAGCGGGCAATGAG.

Regarding this clone: Coverage ceases 3 residues before the CDR3 finishes, and the germline J gene fills in the end. V gene TRBV30 combines with J gene TRBJ1-2; tentative D call: TRBD1 (5 bases). CDR3 length: 15 residues. V was pared by 3 bases and J by 4 bases, with 18 bases between. Germline loops: CDR1 GTSNPN, CDR2 SVGIG (reference sequence). The CDR3 DNA, read in part, is TGTGCCTGGAGGGAAGACAGTTTAATCCTCTATGGC. Its translation: CAWREDSLILYG. The CDR3 in full is CAWREDSLILYGYTF. Supplemented by reference TRBV30 and TRBJ1-2, the full variable domain reads SQTIHQWPATLVQPVGSPLSLECTVEGTSNPNLYWYRQAAGRGLQLLFYSVGIGQISSEVPQNLSASRPQDRQFILSSKKLLLSDSGFYLCAWREDSLILYGYTFGSGTRLTVV.

A word on this clone: From the germline J gene comes the end of the CDR3, since the read stops 3 residues before it. V and J are TRBV13 and TRBJ2-3; TRBD2 matches 8 bases. Germline V lookup: CDR1 PRHDT, CDR2 FYEKMQ (reference sequence). The CDR3 runs to 16 residues. Trimming took 3 bases from V and 0 from J; bases not matched to a gene: 5. The CDR3 sequence is CASSFRLARSTDTQYF. CDR3 DNA, as far as it was read: TGTGCCAGCAGCTTTAGACTAGCGCGGAGCACAGATACG.

Concerning this clone itself: The CDR3 is cut off 3 residues early in the read; its end comes from the germline J gene. The V call is TRBV19, the J call TRBJ2-7; 9 nucleotides line up with TRBD1. V lost 6 bases and J lost 3; bases outside the gene matches: 6. Germline assignment: CDR1 LNHDA and CDR2 SQIVND (reference sequence). There are 14 residues in the CDR3. The CDR3 DNA, read in part, is TGTGCCAGTAGACCCGGGACAGGGAACTACGAG. Translation: CASRPGTGNYE. The full-length CDR3 reads as CASRPGTGNYEQYF.

The CDR3 DNA, read in part, is TGTGCCAGCAGCTTACAGGGTAACACTGAA. It specifies CASSLQGNTE. The whole CDR3 is CASSLQGNTEAFF. The V and J genes are TRBV7-9 and TRBJ1-1; tentative D call: TRBD1 (5 bases). Sequencing ends 3 residues short of the CDR3 end; the germline J gene provides the rest. Germline loops: CDR1 SEHNR, CDR2 FQNEAQ (reference sequence). V lost 2 bases and J 2 bases, leaving 6 bases between the germline ends. The CDR3 spans 13 residues.

Points on this clone: The read ends 3 residues shy of where the CDR3 ends; the end is completed using the germline J gene. This chain connects TRBV30 to TRBJ2-2, with 8 bases identical to TRBD1. The CDR3 is 15 amino acids. Germline V gene sequence: CDR1 GTSNPN, CDR2 SVGIG (reference sequence). The DNA read from the CDR3 is TGTGCCTGGAGTCCCCTGGGCAGGGGGCAAGAAAAG. Its translation: CAWSPLGRGQEK. The full-length CDR3 reads as CAWSPLGRGQEKLFF.